This T cell receptor (beta chain) was identified in a study of cytomegalovirus exposure and HLA in healthy donors. This CDR3 is 16 amino acids long. Trimming stripped 0 bases from V and 1 base from J, with 14 bases between. Per the germline V gene, CDR1 is SGHRS and CDR2 is YFSETQ. The PCR used 60 Vbeta and 13 Jbeta primers. The data were produced by immunoSEQ multiplex PCR, yet TCRdb's version contains in-frame clones alone and is incomplete. The sample consists of more than 95,000 clones, 75% of them appearing once. The chain links TRBV5-1 to TRBJ2-7, with a possible D match to TRBD1 (6 bases). Sequencing used PBMCs. The sequence derives from a woman between 18 and 29 years old in good health and CMV-seronegative. CDR3: CASSLGGQTGSYEQYF. Written as DNA, the CDR3 is TGCGCCAGCAGCTTGGGGGGACAAACGGGTTCCTACGAGCAGTACTTC.